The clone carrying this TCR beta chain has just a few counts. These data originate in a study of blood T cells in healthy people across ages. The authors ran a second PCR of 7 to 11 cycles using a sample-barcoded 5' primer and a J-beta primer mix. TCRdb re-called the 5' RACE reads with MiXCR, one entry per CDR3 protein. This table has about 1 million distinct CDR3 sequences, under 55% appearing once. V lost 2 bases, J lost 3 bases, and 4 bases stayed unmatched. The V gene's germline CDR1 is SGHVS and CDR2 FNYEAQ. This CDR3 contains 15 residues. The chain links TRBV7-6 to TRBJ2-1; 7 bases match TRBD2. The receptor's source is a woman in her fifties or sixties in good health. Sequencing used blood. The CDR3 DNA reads TGTGCCAGCAGCTTAACTCCTAGCGGCTACAATGAGCAGTTCTTC. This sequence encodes CASSLTPSGYNEQFF.